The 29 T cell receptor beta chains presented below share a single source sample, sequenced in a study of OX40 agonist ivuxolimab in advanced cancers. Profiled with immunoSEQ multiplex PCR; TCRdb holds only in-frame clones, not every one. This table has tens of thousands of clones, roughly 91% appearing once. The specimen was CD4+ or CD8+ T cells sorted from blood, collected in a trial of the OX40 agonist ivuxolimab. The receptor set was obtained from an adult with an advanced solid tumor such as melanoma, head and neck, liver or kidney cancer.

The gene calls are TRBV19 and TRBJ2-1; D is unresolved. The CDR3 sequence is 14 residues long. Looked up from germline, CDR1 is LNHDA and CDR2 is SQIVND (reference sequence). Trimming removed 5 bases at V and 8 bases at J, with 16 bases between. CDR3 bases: TGTGCCAGTAGTCAGAAAGGTTTCGGGTATGAGCAGTTCTTC. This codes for CASSQKGFGYEQFF.

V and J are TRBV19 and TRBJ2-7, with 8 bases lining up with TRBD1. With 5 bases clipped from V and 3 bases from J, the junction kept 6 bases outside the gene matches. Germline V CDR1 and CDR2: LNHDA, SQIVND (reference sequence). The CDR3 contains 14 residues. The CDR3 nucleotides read TGTGCCAGTAGTGCCGGGACAGGAAACTACGAGCAGTACTTC. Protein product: CASSAGTGNYEQYF.

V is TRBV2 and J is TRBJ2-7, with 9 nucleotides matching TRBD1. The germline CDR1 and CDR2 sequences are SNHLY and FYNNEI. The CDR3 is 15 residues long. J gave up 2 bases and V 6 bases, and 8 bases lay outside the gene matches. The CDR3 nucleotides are TGTGCCAGCAGGGCCGGGACAGGGTCTACCTACGAGCAGTACTTC. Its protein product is CASRAGTGSTYEQYF.

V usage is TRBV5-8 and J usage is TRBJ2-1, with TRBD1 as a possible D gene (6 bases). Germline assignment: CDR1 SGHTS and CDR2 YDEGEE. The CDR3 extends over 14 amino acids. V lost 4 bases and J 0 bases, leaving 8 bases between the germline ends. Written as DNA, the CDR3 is TGTGCCAGCAGCCCAGGGGACTCCTACAATGAGCAGTTCTTC. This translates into CASSPGDSYNEQFF. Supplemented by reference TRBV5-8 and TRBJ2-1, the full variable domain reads EAGVTQSPTHLIKTRGQQATLRCSPISGHTSVYWYQQALGLGLQFLLWYDEGEERNRGNFPPRFSGRQFPNYSSELNVNALELEDSALYLCASSPGDSYNEQFFGPGTRLTVL.

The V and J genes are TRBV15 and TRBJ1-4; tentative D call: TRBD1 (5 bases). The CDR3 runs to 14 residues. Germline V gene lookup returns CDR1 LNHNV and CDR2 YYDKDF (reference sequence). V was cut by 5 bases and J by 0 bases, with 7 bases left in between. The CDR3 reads CATSPTATNEKLFF. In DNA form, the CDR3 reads TGTGCCACCAGCCCGACAGCAACTAATGAAAAACTGTTTTTT.

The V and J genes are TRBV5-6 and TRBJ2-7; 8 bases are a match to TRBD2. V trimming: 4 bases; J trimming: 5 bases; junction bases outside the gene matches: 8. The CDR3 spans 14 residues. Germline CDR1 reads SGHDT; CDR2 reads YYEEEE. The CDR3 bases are TGTGCCAGCAGCACGGGACTAGTCGTACACGAGCAGTACTTC. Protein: CASSTGLVVHEQYF. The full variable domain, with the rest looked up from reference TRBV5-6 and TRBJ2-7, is DAGVTQSPTHLIKTRGQQVTLRCSPKSGHDTVSWYQQALGQGPQFIFQYYEEEERQRGNFPDRFSGHQFPNYSSELNVNALLLGDSALYLCASSTGLVVHEQYFGPGTRLTVT.

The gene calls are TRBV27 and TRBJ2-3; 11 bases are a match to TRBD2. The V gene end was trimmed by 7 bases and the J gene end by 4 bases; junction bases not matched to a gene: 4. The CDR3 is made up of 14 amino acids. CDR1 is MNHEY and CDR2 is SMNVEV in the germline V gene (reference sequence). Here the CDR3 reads CASTNSGRADTQYF. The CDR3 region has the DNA TGTGCCAGCACCAATAGCGGGAGGGCAGATACGCAGTATTTT.

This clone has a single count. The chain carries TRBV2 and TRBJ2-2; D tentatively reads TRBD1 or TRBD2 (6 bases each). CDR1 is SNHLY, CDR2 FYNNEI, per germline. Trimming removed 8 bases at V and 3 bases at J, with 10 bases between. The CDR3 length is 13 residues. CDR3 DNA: TGTGCCAGCCAGAGGGGGGACACCGGGGAGCTGTTTTTT. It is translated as CASQRGDTGELFF.

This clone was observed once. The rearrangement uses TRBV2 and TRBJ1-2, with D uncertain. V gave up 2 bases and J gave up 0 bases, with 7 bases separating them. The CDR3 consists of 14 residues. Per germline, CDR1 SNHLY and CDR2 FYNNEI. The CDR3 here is CASSELRTNYGYTF. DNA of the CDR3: TGTGCCAGCAGTGAATTGAGGACTAACTATGGCTACACCTTC.

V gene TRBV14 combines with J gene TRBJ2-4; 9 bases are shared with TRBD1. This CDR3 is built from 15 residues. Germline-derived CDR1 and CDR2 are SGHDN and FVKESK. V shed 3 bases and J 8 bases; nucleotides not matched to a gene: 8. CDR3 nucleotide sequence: TGTGCCAGCAGCCATTCCGGGACAGGGTTATACATTCAGTACTTC. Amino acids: CASSHSGTGLYIQYF.

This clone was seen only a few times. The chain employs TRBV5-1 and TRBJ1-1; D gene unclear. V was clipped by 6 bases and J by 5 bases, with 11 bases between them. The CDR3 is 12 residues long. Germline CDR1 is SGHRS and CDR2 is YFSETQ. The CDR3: CASTSTGTEAFF. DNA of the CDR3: TGCGCCAGCACCTCCACCGGAACTGAAGCTTTCTTT.

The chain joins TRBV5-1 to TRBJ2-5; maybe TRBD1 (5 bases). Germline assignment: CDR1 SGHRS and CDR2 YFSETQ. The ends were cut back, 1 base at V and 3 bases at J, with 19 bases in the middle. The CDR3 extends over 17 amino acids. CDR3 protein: CASSLNGDSRTEETQYF. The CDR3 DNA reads TGCGCCAGCAGCTTGAATGGAGACAGCCGAACCGAAGAGACCCAGTACTTC.

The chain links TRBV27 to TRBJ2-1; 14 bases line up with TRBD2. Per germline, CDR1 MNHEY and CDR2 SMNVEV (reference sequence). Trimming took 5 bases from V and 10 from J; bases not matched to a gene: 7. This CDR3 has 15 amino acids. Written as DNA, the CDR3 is TGTGCCAGCAGTCGAGGGACTAGCGGGGGAGAGGAGCAGTTCTTC. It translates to CASSRGTSGGEEQFF.

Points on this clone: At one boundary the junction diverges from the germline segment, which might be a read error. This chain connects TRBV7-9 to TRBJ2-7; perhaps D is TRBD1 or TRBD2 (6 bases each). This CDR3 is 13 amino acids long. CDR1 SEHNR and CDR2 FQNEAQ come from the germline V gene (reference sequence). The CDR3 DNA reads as TGTGCCAGCAGCCTCGGGGGCCTCTACAAGCAGTACTTC. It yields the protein CASSLGGLYKQYF.

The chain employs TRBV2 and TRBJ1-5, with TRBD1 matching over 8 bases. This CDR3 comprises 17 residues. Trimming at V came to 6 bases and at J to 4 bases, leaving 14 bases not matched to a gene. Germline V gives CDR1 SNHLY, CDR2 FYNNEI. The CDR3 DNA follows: TGTGCCAGCAGCCCCCACCCAAGGGACAGGTCAAATCAGCCCCAGCATTTT. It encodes CASSPHPRDRSNQPQHF.

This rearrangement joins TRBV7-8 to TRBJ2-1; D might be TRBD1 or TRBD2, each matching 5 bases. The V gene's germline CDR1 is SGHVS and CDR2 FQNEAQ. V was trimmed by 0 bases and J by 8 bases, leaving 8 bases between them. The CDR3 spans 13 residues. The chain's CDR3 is CASSLARGHEQFF. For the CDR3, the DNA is TGTGCCAGCAGCTTAGCGAGGGGCCATGAGCAGTTCTTC. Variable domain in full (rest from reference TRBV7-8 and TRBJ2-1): GAGVSQSPRYKVAKRGQDVALRCDPISGHVSLFWYQQALGQGPEFLTYFQNEAQLDKSGLPSDRFFAERPEGSVSTLKIQRTQQEDSAVYLCASSLARGHEQFFGPGTRLTVL.

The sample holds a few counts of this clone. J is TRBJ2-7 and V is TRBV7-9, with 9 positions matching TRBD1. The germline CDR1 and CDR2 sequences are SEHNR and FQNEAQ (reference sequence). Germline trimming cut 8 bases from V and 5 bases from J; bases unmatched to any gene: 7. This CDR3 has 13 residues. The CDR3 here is CASWGDRANEQYF. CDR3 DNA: TGTGCCAGCTGGGGGGACAGGGCGAACGAGCAGTACTTC.

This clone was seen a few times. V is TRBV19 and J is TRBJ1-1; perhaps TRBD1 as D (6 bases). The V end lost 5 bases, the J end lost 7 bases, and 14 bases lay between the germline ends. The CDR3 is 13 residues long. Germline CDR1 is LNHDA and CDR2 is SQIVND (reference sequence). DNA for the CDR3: TGTGCCAGTAGTTCCTCAGACAGGCTTGAAGCTTTCTTT. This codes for CASSSSDRLEAFF.

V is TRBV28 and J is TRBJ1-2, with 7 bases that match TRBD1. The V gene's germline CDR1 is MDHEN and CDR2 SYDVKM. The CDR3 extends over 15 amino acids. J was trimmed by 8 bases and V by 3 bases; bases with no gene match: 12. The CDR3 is CASSLTGNPSDGYTF. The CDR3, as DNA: TGTGCCAGCAGTTTGACAGGGAATCCCTCGGACGGCTACACCTTC.

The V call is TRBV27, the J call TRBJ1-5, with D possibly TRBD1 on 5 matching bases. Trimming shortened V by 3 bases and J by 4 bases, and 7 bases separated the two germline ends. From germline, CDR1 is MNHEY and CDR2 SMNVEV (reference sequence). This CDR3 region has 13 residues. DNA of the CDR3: TGTGCCAGCAGTTTGGGGGTAAATCAGCCCCAGCATTTT. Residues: CASSLGVNQPQHF.

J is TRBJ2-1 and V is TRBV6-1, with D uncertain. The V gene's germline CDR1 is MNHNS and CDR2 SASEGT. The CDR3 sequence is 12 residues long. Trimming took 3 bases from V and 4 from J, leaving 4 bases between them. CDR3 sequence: CASSDGYNEQFF. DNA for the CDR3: TGTGCCAGCAGTGATGGATACAATGAGCAGTTCTTC.

The CDR3 region is CASSLHRGMNEQYF. The CDR3 bases are TGTGCCAGCAGTTTACACAGGGGAATGAACGAGCAGTACTTC. The V and J genes are TRBV28 and TRBJ2-7, with 7 bases lining up with TRBD1. V was clipped by 2 bases and J by 5 bases; unmatched bases: 6. Germline CDR1 and CDR2: MDHEN and SYDVKM. The CDR3 covers 14 residues. Full variable domain (outside the CDR3, taken from reference TRBV28 and TRBJ2-7): DVKVTQSSRYLVKRTGEKVFLECVQDMDHENMFWYRQDPGLGLRLIYFSYDVKMKEKGDIPEGYSVSREKKERFSLILESASTNQTSMYLCASSLHRGMNEQYFGPGTRLTVT.

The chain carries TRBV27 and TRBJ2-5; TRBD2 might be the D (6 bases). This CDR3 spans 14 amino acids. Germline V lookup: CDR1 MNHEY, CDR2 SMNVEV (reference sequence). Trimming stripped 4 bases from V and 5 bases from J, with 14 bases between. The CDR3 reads CASSSGLNGETQYF. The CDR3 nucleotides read TGTGCCAGCAGTTCCGGACTAAATGGTGAGACCCAGTACTTC.

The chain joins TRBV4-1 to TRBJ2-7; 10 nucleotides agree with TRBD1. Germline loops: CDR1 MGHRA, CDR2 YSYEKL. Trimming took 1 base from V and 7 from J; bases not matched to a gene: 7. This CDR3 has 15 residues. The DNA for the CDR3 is TGCGCCAGCAGCCAAGCCGGGACAGGGGCGGGTGAGCAGTACTTC. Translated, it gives CASSQAGTGAGEQYF.

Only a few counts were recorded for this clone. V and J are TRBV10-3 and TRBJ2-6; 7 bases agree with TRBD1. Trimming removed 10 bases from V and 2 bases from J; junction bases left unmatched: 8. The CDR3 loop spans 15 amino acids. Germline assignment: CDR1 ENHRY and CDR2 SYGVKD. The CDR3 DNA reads TGTGCCACCGCACTCGACAGGGCTGGGGCCAACGTCCTGACTTTC. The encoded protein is CATALDRAGANVLTF.

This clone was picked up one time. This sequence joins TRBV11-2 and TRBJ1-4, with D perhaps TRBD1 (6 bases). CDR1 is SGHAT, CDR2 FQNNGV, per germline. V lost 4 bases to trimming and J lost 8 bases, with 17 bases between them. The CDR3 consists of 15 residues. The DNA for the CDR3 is TGTGCCAGCAGCTCAGGGGTCGTAACGGAGGAAAAACTGTTTTTT. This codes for CASSSGVVTEEKLFF.

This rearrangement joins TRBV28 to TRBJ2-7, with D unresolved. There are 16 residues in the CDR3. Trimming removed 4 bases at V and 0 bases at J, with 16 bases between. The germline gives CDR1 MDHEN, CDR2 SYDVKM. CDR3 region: CASSSAPPRSSYEQYF. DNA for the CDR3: TGTGCCAGCAGTTCCGCGCCCCCTAGGAGCTCCTACGAGCAGTACTTC.

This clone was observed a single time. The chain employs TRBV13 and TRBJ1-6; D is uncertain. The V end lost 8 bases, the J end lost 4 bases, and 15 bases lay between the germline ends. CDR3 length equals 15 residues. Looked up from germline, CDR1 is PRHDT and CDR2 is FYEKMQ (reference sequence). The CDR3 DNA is TGTGCCAGCCAACATGGACGGAATTATAATTCACCCCTCCACTTT. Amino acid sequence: CASQHGRNYNSPLHF.

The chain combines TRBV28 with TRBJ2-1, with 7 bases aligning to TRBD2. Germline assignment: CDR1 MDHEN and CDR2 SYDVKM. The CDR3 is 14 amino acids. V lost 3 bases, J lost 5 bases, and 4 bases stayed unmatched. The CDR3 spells CASSFLAGDNEQFF. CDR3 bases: TGTGCCAGCAGTTTTCTGGCGGGAGACAATGAGCAGTTCTTC.